These T cell receptor beta chains were read from a single sample in a study of molecular identifiers for immune sequencing clone quantification. TCRdb re-derived calls from the PCR reads in MiXCR, one entry per CDR3 protein. The table records hundreds of thousands of distinct CDR3 sequences, 25% of them present only once. The sequencing input was naive CD8+ T cells from blood, with Jurkat cell RNA spiked in. These receptors originate from a human donor in good health. Some libraries in this study had Jurkat cell RNA spiked in. Each CDR3 is given with its conserved first and last residue. A D gene is named only where the DNA matches it firmly. The listing skips clone size in some rows; elsewhere it reads once, few, many or a size class.

few	TRBJ1-1	TRBV19	TRBD1	TGTGCCAGTAGTAAATCCGGACAGGGGAACACTGAAGCTTTCTTT	CASSKSGQGNTEAFF
.	TRBJ2-3	TRBV27	TRBD2	TGTGCCAGCTCTTATAGCGGGGGGGTCACAGATACGCAGTATTTT	CASSYSGGVTDTQYF
few	TRBJ1-3	TRBV7-9	.	TGTGCCATCCATCCGGACAACTCTGGAAACACCATATATTTT	CAIHPDNSGNTIYF
.	TRBJ1-1	TRBV19	.	TGTGCCAGTAGTATAGTAACAGGAACGGGGGGAACTGAAGCTTTCTTT	CASSIVTGTGGTEAFF
few	TRBJ2-7	TRBV4-1	TRBD2	TGCGCCAGCAGTCAAGTGGGAGGGGACCGTTACGAGCAGTACTTC	CASSQVGGDRYEQYF
.	TRBJ2-2	TRBV13	.	TGTGCCAGCAGCCAACGGGACGTCTCCACCGGGGAGCTGTTTTTT	CASSQRDVSTGELFF
many	TRBJ2-3	TRBV5-6	TRBD2	TGTGCCAGCAGCTTGGGAGCGGGAAACACCATTGGAGATACGCAGTATTTT	CASSLGAGNTIGDTQYF
few	TRBJ1-6	TRBV7-9	.	TGTGCCAGCAGCCATAGCCGGGACGTCGATAATTCACCCCTCCACTTT	CASSHSRDVDNSPLHF
many	TRBJ2-1	TRBV19	.	TGTGCCAGTAGTATCATAGGCCCCTTGGACAGCCCGCAGTTCTTC	CASSIIGPLDSPQFF
few	TRBJ2-1	TRBV7-9	TRBD1	TGTGCCAGCAGCCCCAACACAGGGGGCACCTACAATGAGCAGTTCTTC	CASSPNTGGTYNEQFF
.	TRBJ2-3	TRBV6-2/TRBV6-3	.	TGTGCCAGCAGTTACGCAGGATCCCGCTCAGATACGCAGTATTTT	CASSYAGSRSDTQYF
few	TRBJ2-1	TRBV6-4	.	TGTGCCAGCAGTGACTCAGGAACTAGCAGTGAGCAGTTCTTC	CASSDSGTSSEQFF
many	TRBJ1-2	TRBV5-1	.	TGCGCCAGCAGCTTGGGGACTGGGGGCGATGGCTACACCTTC	CASSLGTGGDGYTF
many	TRBJ2-7	TRBV5-4	.	TGTGCCAGCAGCACGGGACTTTCCGGGGACGAGCAGTACTTC	CASSTGLSGDEQYF
.	TRBJ2-1	TRBV7-9	TRBD2	TGTGCCAGCAGCTGGACTAGCGAGGGGGCTCATGATGAGCAGTTCTTC	CASSWTSEGAHDEQFF
many	TRBJ2-5	TRBV28	TRBD1	TGTGCCAGCAGGGCTCGGACAGGGGCAGAGACCCAGTACTTC	CASRARTGAETQYF
.	TRBJ2-1	TRBV7-3	.	TGTGCCAGCAGCTTAACCCCCACCCCAAAGGTTTTCAATGAGCAGTTCTTC	CASSLTPTPKVFNEQFF
many	TRBJ1-2	TRBV29-1	.	TGCAGCGTAAGACAGGCCGACTATGGCTACACCTTC	CSVRQADYGYTF
many	TRBJ2-3	TRBV10-3	.	TGTGCCATCAAGTTGGCGGATACGCAGTATTTT	CAIKLADTQYF
many	TRBJ1-3	TRBV14	TRBD1	TGTGCCAGCAGCCGCCAAAAGACAGGGCGAAACACCATATATTTT	CASSRQKTGRNTIYF
.	TRBJ2-3	TRBV20-1	.	TGCAGTGCTAAAGATCTGCGAGGGTCAGATACGCAGTACTTT	CSAKDLRGSDTQYF
.	TRBJ2-3	TRBV14	TRBD1	TGTGCCAGCAGCTTCCGACAGGGAATGTGGGAGAGCGTCACAGATACGCAGTATTTT	CASSFRQGMWESVTDTQYF
.	TRBJ2-4	TRBV1	.	TGCACCAGCAGCCAAGAGGGCGGTCCCAAAAACATTCAGTACTTC	CTSSQEGGPKNIQYF
.	TRBJ2-7	TRBV28	TRBD1	TGTGCCAGCAGTTTATGGGGGACAGGGAACTACGAGCAGTACTTC	CASSLWGTGNYEQYF
.	TRBJ2-1	TRBV7-2	.	TGTGCCAGCAGCTTATCGTCGGGGTCTGGAGCCCTCTTC	CASSLSSGSGALF
many	TRBJ2-3	TRBV7-9	TRBD1	TGTGCCAGCAGCCCGCGGACAGGCACTACCCCAAAGTATTTT	CASSPRTGTTPKYF
few	TRBJ2-3	TRBV4-1	TRBD2	TGCGCCAGCAGCCAAGAATCAGCGGGAGGGGCAGATACGCAGTATTTT	CASSQESAGGADTQYF
.	TRBJ2-1	TRBV7-9	.	TGTGCCAGCAGCCCCCGTGAGGGCAAACAACTCAATGAGCAGTTCTTC	CASSPREGKQLNEQFF
many	TRBJ2-7	TRBV20-1	TRBD2	TGCAGTGCTAGGGGGACTACTGCCTACGAGCAGTACTTC	CSARGTTAYEQYF
once	TRBJ2-7	TRBV10-2	TRBD2	TGCGCCAGCAGTGGTACTAGCGCCTACGAGCAGTACTTC	CASSGTSAYEQYF
few	TRBJ2-7	TRBV4-1	TRBD2	TGCGCCAGCAGCCAAGACCCACCCCGCGGTAGCGGGAGATACGAGCAGTACTTC	CASSQDPPRGSGRYEQYF
few	TRBJ2-1	TRBV12-3/TRBV12-4	TRBD2	TGTGCCAGCAACGAGGTGCGGGAGGACGGCAATGAGCAGTTCTTC	CASNEVREDGNEQFF
many	TRBJ2-7	TRBV2	TRBD2	TGTGCCAGCACGGGACTAGCGGGGCCCTACGAGCAGTACTTC	CASTGLAGPYEQYF
few	TRBJ1-2	TRBV19	.	TGTGCCAGTAGTATGGCAGGAAACTATGGCTACACCTTC	CASSMAGNYGYTF
many	TRBJ2-7	TRBV20-1	TRBD1	TGCAGTGCTAGAGATCCCCACCGAGGACAGGGGGACCGCTACGAGCAGTACTTC	CSARDPHRGQGDRYEQYF
few	TRBJ2-2	TRBV27	TRBD2	TGTGCCAGCAGTTCACTGACTAGCGGGAGGGCCGGGGTCCTCGGGGAGCTGTTTTTT	CASSSLTSGRAGVLGELFF
few	TRBJ1-1	TRBV13	.	TGTGCCAGCAGCTTGGGGGGGCCAGTGAACACTGAAGCTTTCTTT	CASSLGGPVNTEAFF
many	TRBJ2-1	TRBV6-2/TRBV6-3	.	TGTGCCAGCAGAACTCCCCCCTGGAGGGTTAGTAGGGGTGAGCAGTTCTTC	CASRTPPWRVSRGEQFF
many	TRBJ2-1	TRBV7-8	TRBD2	TGTGCCAGCGGGGGGACTAGCCCTGAGCAGTTCTTC	CASGGTSPEQFF
many	TRBJ2-5	TRBV7-6	.	TGTGCCAGCAGCACGGACGGGGGCTCAGAGACCCAGTACTTC	CASSTDGGSETQYF
.	TRBJ2-7	TRBV2	.	TGTGCCAGCACCGACAGAGCAGGAACCTACGAGCAGTACTTC	CASTDRAGTYEQYF
.	TRBJ2-7	TRBV20-1	.	TGCAGTGCTGGGGAGACCCAAGGATGGGAGCAGTACTTC	CSAGETQGWEQYF
many	TRBJ1-2	TRBV29-1	.	TGCAGCGCCGCGCTTGCGTCTGGCTACACCTTC	CSAALASGYTF
.	TRBJ1-5	TRBV28	.	TGTGCCAGCAGTTTATCCCGGGCCGTTGGTCAGCCCCAGCATTTT	CASSLSRAVGQPQHF
few	TRBJ1-2	TRBV9	TRBD1	TGTGCCAGCAGCCCAGAGGGGACAGCATCCTATGGCTACACCTTC	CASSPEGTASYGYTF
few	TRBJ2-3	TRBV29-1	TRBD2	TGCAGCGTTGAAGATCTTTTGCGGGAGGGTTTGAATACGCAGTATTTT	CSVEDLLREGLNTQYF
few	TRBJ2-7	TRBV7-6	.	TGTGCCAGCAGCTTACAGGATGGGTACGAGCAGTACTTC	CASSLQDGYEQYF
many	TRBJ1-1	TRBV18	.	TGTGCCAGCTCACCCCAGGACACTGAAGCTTTCTTT	CASSPQDTEAFF
few	TRBJ2-7	TRBV20-1	.	TGCAGTGCTAGACCCCACACCCAAGCCGCGACCGAGCAGTACTTC	CSARPHTQAATEQYF
many	TRBJ2-7	TRBV14	.	TGTGCCAGCAGCCACCCGGAGGGGGGTTACTACGAGCAGTACTTC	CASSHPEGGYYEQYF
few	TRBJ1-3	TRBV12-3/TRBV12-4	.	TGTGCCAGCACCACGACAGGACCCGGAAACACCATATATTTT	CASTTTGPGNTIYF
many	TRBJ2-5	TRBV4-1	.	TGCGCCAGCAGCCAGCCAAACCGGGACCTGTTCCAAGAGACCCAGTACTTC	CASSQPNRDLFQETQYF
few	TRBJ2-3	TRBV19	.	TGTGCCAGTAGTGGGGAGACTTTGACAGATACGCAGTATTTT	CASSGETLTDTQYF